These T cell receptor beta chains were read from a single sample in a study of shared clonotypes between healthy human individuals. The assay was immunoSEQ multiplex PCR, and TCRdb's table has in-frame clones only and misses some. The table lists hundreds of thousands of clones, roughly 96% of them singletons, with 0.11% in the top ten. What was sequenced was naive CD8+ T cells sorted from blood. Receptor source: a woman under 40 in good health. CDR3s include the opening cysteine and the closing phenylalanine or tryptophan. The D gene is left open where the match is weak.

D gene,J gene,V gene,CDR3 DNA,CDR3 protein
TRBD2,TRBJ2-1,TRBV2,TGTGCCAGCAGCTCTAGCGGGAGATTCTATGAGCAGTTCTTC,CASSSSGRFYEQFF
NA,TRBJ1-4,TRBV28,TGTGCCAGCAGTCCACGACATGAAAAACTGTTTTTT,CASSPRHEKLFF
NA,TRBJ1-1,TRBV5-6,TGTGCCAGCAGCTTGCTCCTACCCTCGACTGAAGCTTTCTTT,CASSLLLPSTEAFF
TRBD1,TRBJ2-1,TRBV7-2,TGTGCCAGCAGCTTAGGACAGGGGGCCCCAACGTACAATGAGCAGTTCTTC,CASSLGQGAPTYNEQFF
TRBD1,TRBJ2-7,TRBV7-8,TGTGCCAGCAGCGGAACAGGGGTACCCTACGAGCAGTACTTC,CASSGTGVPYEQYF
TRBD1,TRBJ2-6,TRBV7-6,TGTGCCAGCAGCTTAGCCAGGGACAGCAGCTCTGGGGCCAACGTCCTGACTTTC,CASSLARDSSSGANVLTF
TRBD2,TRBJ2-2,TRBV19,TGTGCCAGTGCGGGACTAGCGGGAGACTACACCGGGGAGCTGTTTTTT,CASAGLAGDYTGELFF
TRBD2,TRBJ2-1,TRBV19,TGTGCCAGTAGTATCGGGACTAGCGGGTACAATGAGCAGTTCTTC,CASSIGTSGYNEQFF
NA,TRBJ2-7,TRBV19,TGTGCCAGTAGTGACTCCTACGAGCAGTACTTC,CASSDSYEQYF
NA,TRBJ2-7,TRBV27,TGTGCCAGCAGTTGGAGGGCTTTCGGCGAGCAGTACTTC,CASSWRAFGEQYF
TRBD2,TRBJ2-2,TRBV10-2,TGCGCCAGCAGTGGCAGCGGGAGTAACGTGTTCACCGGGGAGCTGTTTTTT,CASSGSGSNVFTGELFF
TRBD1,TRBJ2-7,TRBV19,TGTGCCAGTAGTATAGGGGGACAGGGGGCATACGAGCAGTACTTC,CASSIGGQGAYEQYF
TRBD2,TRBJ2-1,TRBV29-1,TGCAGCGGGTTAGCGGGAGGGGGTGAGCAGTTCTTC,CSGLAGGGEQFF
TRBD1,TRBJ1-1,TRBV7-9,TGTGCCAGCAGTCCAGGGGGTACTGAAGCTTTCTTT,CASSPGGTEAFF
NA,TRBJ1-2,TRBV7-9,TGTGCCAGCAGCTACCGTTCGGACTATGGCTACACCTTC,CASSYRSDYGYTF
NA,TRBJ2-5,TRBV7-9,TGTGCCAGCAGCTCCCAAGAGACCCAGTACTTC,CASSSQETQYF
TRBD2,TRBJ2-7,TRBV19,TGTGCCAGTAGTATGACTAGCGGCAACTACGAGCAGTACTTC,CASSMTSGNYEQYF
NA,TRBJ1-5,TRBV27,TGTGCCAGTGGCGTAGTTGGGAGCAATCAGCCCCAGCATTTT,CASGVVGSNQPQHF
NA,TRBJ2-5,TRBV21-1,TGTGCCAGCAGCAAAGAAGGGAGCGGAACCCAAGAGACCCAGTACTTC,CASSKEGSGTQETQYF
NA,TRBJ1-5,TRBV2,TGTGCCAGCACCAGGGATAATCAGCCCCAGCATTTT,CASTRDNQPQHF
NA,TRBJ2-1,TRBV11-2,TGTGCCAGCAGCTTCCCCCCGTTGTTAGCGGTGACCTACAATGAGCAGTTCTTC,CASSFPPLLAVTYNEQFF
TRBD2,TRBJ2-1,TRBV5-4,TGTGCCAGCAGCTTGACGATTGCGGTGGCTAGCGGGAGGACTGAGCAGTTCTTC,CASSLTIAVASGRTEQFF
NA,TRBJ2-3,TRBV10-1,TGCGCCAGCAGTGCTACCGCCGGAGATACGCAGTATTTT,CASSATAGDTQYF
TRBD2,TRBJ2-3,TRBV5-4,TGTGCCAGCAGCTTTAGCGGGAGCACAGATACGCAGTATTTT,CASSFSGSTDTQYF
TRBD2,TRBJ2-7,TRBV7-6,TGTGCCAGCAGCCGATTTGGACTAGCGGGAGACGAGCAGTACTTC,CASSRFGLAGDEQYF
TRBD2,TRBJ2-1,TRBV30,TGTGCCTGGAGTAAGCGGGAGGGCCTTGATGAGCAGTTCTTC,CAWSKREGLDEQFF
NA,TRBJ2-1,TRBV27,TGTGCCAGCAGGGCGAGACAGAGCTCCTACAATGAGCAGTTCTTC,CASRARQSSYNEQFF
NA,TRBJ1-6,TRBV9,TGTGCCAGCAGTATCGGACAAGATTCACCCCTCCACTTT,CASSIGQDSPLHF
NA,TRBJ2-1,TRBV6-5,TGTGCCAGCAGTTACTCTATGGGGGAGGCTTACAATGAGCAGTTCTTC,CASSYSMGEAYNEQFF